The 27 T cell receptor beta chains in this list originate from one sample, sequenced in a study of CD8 T cells in ankylosing spondylitis. Notes on the study in general: What appeared characteristic of ankylosing spondylitis blood was a TCR beta motif of several highly homologous variants.

TCRdb re-analysed the 5' RACE reads in MiXCR, keeping a single row per CDR3 protein. The top ten clones hold around 19% of a sample with under 950,000 distinct CDR3 sequences, over 15% of them seen once. Their target antigens are unknown. The sequencing input was blood, either unsorted or a sorted T cell fraction (not recorded which). These TCRs come from a male donor with ankylosing spondylitis.

This clonotype appeared a few times. V and J are TRBV20-1 and TRBJ2-5, with TRBD2 identical over 14 bases. The germline CDR1 and CDR2 sequences are DFQATT and SNEGSKA (reference sequence). The CDR3 runs to 15 residues. The J segment lost 5 bases and the V segment lost 6 bases, leaving 8 bases of the junction unmatched. CDR3 nucleotides: TGCAGTGCCCTAGGACTAGCGGGAGGTTGGGAGACCCAGTACTTC. This translates into CSALGLAGGWETQYF.

J is TRBJ1-2 and V is TRBV4-1; D remains ambiguous. The CDR3 consists of 17 residues. Germline values: CDR1 MGHRA, CDR2 YSYEKL. Trimming stripped 0 bases from V and 3 bases from J, with 17 bases between. This CDR3 reads CASSQERGPARDYGYTF. The CDR3, as DNA: TGCGCCAGCAGCCAAGAACGCGGGCCAGCGAGGGACTATGGCTACACCTTC.

The table lists this clonotype with a few counts. V usage is TRBV5-8 and J usage is TRBJ2-1, with D uncertain. This CDR3 has 15 residues. Trimming stripped 0 bases from V and 0 bases from J, with 7 bases between. Per the germline V gene, CDR1 is SGHTS and CDR2 is YDEGEE. This CDR3 reads CASSLAGHSYNEQFF. CDR3 nucleotides: TGTGCCAGCAGCTTGGCGGGCCACTCCTACAATGAGCAGTTCTTC.

The chain couples TRBV9 to TRBJ2-4; no reliable D call. The CDR3 loop spans 13 amino acids. Germline V gene lookup returns CDR1 SGDLS and CDR2 YYNGEE. V was cut by 0 bases and J by 9 bases, with 10 bases left in between. In DNA form, the CDR3 reads TGTGCCAGCAGCGTAGCTACGACGGGCATTCAGTACTTC. This gives the protein CASSVATTGIQYF.

At least ten counts were recorded for this clonotype. The rearrangement joins TRBV20-1 to TRBJ1-1; no definite D call. The ends were cut back, 5 bases at V and 1 base at J, with 8 bases in the middle. Germline CDR1 and CDR2: DFQATT and SNEGSKA (reference sequence). The CDR3 extends over 12 amino acids. The CDR3: CSASERNTEAFF. Here the CDR3 DNA reads TGCAGTGCTTCGGAGAGGAACACTGAAGCTTTCTTT.

This rearrangement joins TRBV2 to TRBJ2-7; 13 positions match TRBD2. Per the germline V gene, CDR1 is SNHLY and CDR2 is FYNNEI. The CDR3 runs 16 residues. J gave up 7 bases and V 8 bases, and 14 bases lay outside the gene matches. The CDR3 region has the DNA TGTGCCAGCCTAAGGACTAGCGGGAGTTTATTGCGGGAGCAGTACTTC. Translating it yields CASLRTSGSLLREQYF.

This clonotype has a handful of counts. The V call is TRBV11-2, the J call TRBJ2-7; a possible D gene is TRBD1 (6 bases). Germline V gene sequence: CDR1 SGHAT, CDR2 FQNNGV. This CDR3 spans 13 amino acids. V was shortened by 6 bases and J by 2 bases, with 11 bases between the two germline ends. The CDR3 region has the DNA TGTGCCAGCAGTTACAGGGAGCCCTACGAGCAGTACTTC. It translates to CASSYREPYEQYF.

This clonotype was observed at least ten times. The chain recombines TRBV20-1 with TRBJ1-2; TRBD1 matches 7 bases. This CDR3 has 16 amino acids. Unmatched junction bases numbered 11, after V lost 1 base and J lost 3 bases. Germline lookup yields CDR1 DFQATT and CDR2 SNEGSKA (reference sequence). CDR3 residues: CSARGSDRSLDYGYTF. For the CDR3, the DNA is TGCAGTGCTAGAGGGTCGGACAGGAGTTTAGACTATGGCTACACCTTC.

This chain joins TRBV3-1 and TRBJ2-1; 9 nucleotides line up with TRBD2. This CDR3 has 15 amino acids. V was clipped by 0 bases and J by 9 bases; unmatched bases: 6. CDR1 is LGHDT, CDR2 YNNKEL, per germline (reference sequence). The CDR3 spells CASSQDVSGRGEQFF. The CDR3 region has the DNA TGTGCCAGCAGCCAAGATGTTAGCGGGAGAGGTGAGCAGTTCTTC.

A few counts support this clonotype. The V and J genes are TRBV3-1 and TRBJ1-1; no reliable D call. The CDR3 spans 15 residues. Trimming took off 4 bases at V and 2 bases at J, with 14 bases between the two ends. Germline CDR1 and CDR2: LGHDT and YNNKEL (reference sequence). CDR3 in DNA: TGTGCCAGCAGCCCTACGGACGGACTCAACACTGAAGCTTTCTTT. It is translated as CASSPTDGLNTEAFF.

On this clonotype: Possible read error: a much larger clone is one base away. The chain is built from TRBV29-1 and TRBJ2-2; D is unclear. The V and J ends lost 0 bases and 9 bases respectively, with 11 bases between them. Germline CDR1 and CDR2: SQVTM and ANQGSEA. This CDR3 has 13 amino acids. This chain's CDR3 is CSVEDRITWELFF. The DNA of the CDR3 is TGCAGCGTTGAAGATAGGATAACCTGGGAGCTGTTTTTT.

This clonotype occurred many times. The chain has TRBV20-1 and TRBJ1-5; D unresolved. This CDR3 is 16 amino acids long. Trimming left V 0 bases short and J 0 bases short, with 12 bases between. The V gene's germline CDR1 is DFQATT and CDR2 SNEGSKA (reference sequence). For the CDR3, the DNA is TGCAGTGCTAGAGAGCTCGCTCGTCATAGCAATCAGCCCCAGCATTTT. Encoded protein: CSARELARHSNQPQHF.

The chain recombines TRBV12-5 with TRBJ2-7; TRBD2 is a possible D gene (6 bases). The germline gives CDR1 LGHNT, CDR2 FRNRAP. The CDR3 length is 18 residues. The V end lost 7 bases, the J end lost 0 bases, and 25 bases lay between the germline ends. CDR3 nucleotide sequence: TGTGCTAGTGCTCCTGGGCAATTCGGGGACGGGAGCTCCTACGAGCAGTACTTC. Its translation: CASAPGQFGDGSSYEQYF. Filled out from reference TRBV12-5 and TRBJ2-7, the complete variable domain reads DARVTQTPRHKVTEMGQEVTMRCQPILGHNTVFWYRQTMMQGLELLAYFRNRAPLDDSGMPKDRFSAEMPDATLATLKIQPSEPRDSAVYFCASAPGQFGDGSSYEQYFGPGTRLTVT.

This clonotype was seen a few times. The chain combines TRBV5-1 with TRBJ2-7, with no clear D. This CDR3 spans 14 amino acids. The V end lost 0 bases, the J end lost 0 bases, and 7 bases lay between the germline ends. Germline V gene lookup returns CDR1 SGHRS and CDR2 YFSETQ. The CDR3 reads CASSLVESSYEQYF. The DNA for the CDR3 is TGCGCCAGCAGCTTGGTAGAAAGCTCCTACGAGCAGTACTTC. Using reference TRBV5-1 and TRBJ2-7 for the parts outside the CDR3, the full variable domain is KAGVTQTPRYLIKTRGQQVTLSCSPISGHRSVSWYQQTPGQGLQFLFEYFSETQRNKGNFPGRFSGRQFSNSRSEMNVSTLELGDSALYLCASSLVESSYEQYFGPGTRLTVT.

CDR3 bases: TGTGCCACCAGTGATTTATCGGGGAAAGGCTACACCTTC. The encoded protein is CATSDLSGKGYTF. The chain joins TRBV24-1 to TRBJ1-2, with D unresolved. Germline-derived CDR1 and CDR2 are KGHDR and SFDVKD. The length of the CDR3 is 13 residues. V was trimmed by 1 base and J by 8 bases, leaving 10 bases between them.

CDR3 nucleotides: TGTGCCAGCAGTGATCAGGGTCGAGAGATAATGAACACTGAAGCTTTCTTT. Residues: CASSDQGREIMNTEAFF. V usage is TRBV2 and J usage is TRBJ1-1; a weak D match, TRBD1 (5 bases). Trimming left V 3 bases short and J 0 bases short, with 17 bases between. CDR1 SNHLY and CDR2 FYNNEI come from the germline V gene. This CDR3 has 17 amino acids.

This chain joins TRBV12-5 and TRBJ2-3, with D perhaps TRBD1 (6 bases). Looked up from germline, CDR1 is LGHNT and CDR2 is FRNRAP. The CDR3 sequence is 15 residues long. Trimming cost V 6 bases and J 3 bases, with 16 bases left between them. This CDR3 is CASGNTGIATDTQYF. CDR3 sequence (DNA): TGTGCTAGTGGCAATACAGGGATTGCGACAGATACGCAGTATTTT.

The gene calls are TRBV4-1 and TRBJ2-2, with 12 bases lining up with TRBD1. CDR3 length: 20 amino acids. From germline, CDR1 is MGHRA and CDR2 YSYEKL. Germline trimming cut 1 base from V and 4 bases from J; bases unmatched to any gene: 13. Here the CDR3 reads CASSQVANRPGQGATGELFF. In DNA, the CDR3 is TGCGCCAGCAGCCAAGTCGCAAATCGTCCGGGACAGGGGGCCACCGGGGAGCTGTTTTTT.

This clonotype was seen repeatedly, ten times or more. This chain joins TRBV29-1 and TRBJ2-7; 7 nucleotides line up with TRBD1. Germline values: CDR1 SQVTM, CDR2 ANQGSEA. This CDR3 spans 14 amino acids. Trimming cost V 4 bases and J 2 bases; bases outside gene matches: 8. In nucleotides, the CDR3 is TGCAGCGTTGTTGGGCAGGGGGTAACCTACGAGCAGTACTTC. Translation gives CSVVGQGVTYEQYF.

The table lists this clonotype with a few counts. This chain joins TRBV13 and TRBJ2-4; possibly TRBD1 for D (5 bases). The ends were cut back, 5 bases at V and 5 bases at J, with 19 bases in the middle. Per germline, CDR1 PRHDT and CDR2 FYEKMQ (reference sequence). This CDR3 has 16 residues. In DNA form, the CDR3 reads TGTGCCAGCAGCGAAGGGGATAGAGCCGATCAAAACATTCAGTACTTC. Translating it yields CASSEGDRADQNIQYF.

The V gene is TRBV7-9, the J gene TRBJ2-4, with D maybe TRBD2 (5 bases). Trimming stripped 5 bases from V and 6 bases from J, with 20 bases between. This CDR3 region has 16 residues. CDR1 SEHNR and CDR2 FQNEAQ come from the germline V gene (reference sequence). The CDR3 reads CASSPATAEGSNIQYF. Here the CDR3 DNA reads TGTGCCAGCAGCCCGGCTACCGCTGAGGGCTCAAACATTCAGTACTTC. The full variable domain, with the rest looked up from reference TRBV7-9 and TRBJ2-4, is DTGVSQNPRHKITKRGQNVTFRCDPISEHNRLYWYRQTLGQGPEFLTYFQNEAQLEKSRLLSDRFSAERPKGSFSTLEIQRTEQGDSAMYLCASSPATAEGSNIQYFGAGTRLSVL.

The chain couples TRBV11-1 to TRBJ2-2; 11 bases line up with TRBD1. J lost 4 bases, V lost 5 bases, and 6 bases had no gene match. There are 16 residues in the CDR3. Germline assignment: CDR1 SGHAT and CDR2 FQDESV (reference sequence). Written as DNA, the CDR3 is TGTGCCAGCAGCAGGACAGGGGGCGCGAGCACCGGGGAGCTGTTTTTT. Its translation is CASSRTGGASTGELFF. The full variable domain, its missing parts supplied by reference TRBV11-1 and TRBJ2-2, is EAEVAQSPRYKITEKSQAVAFWCDPISGHATLYWYRQILGQGPELLVQFQDESVVDDSQLPKDRFSAERLKGVDSTLKIQPAELGDSAMYLCASSRTGGASTGELFFGEGSRLTVL.

This clonotype was seen more than once but under ten times. This rearrangement joins TRBV10-3 to TRBJ1-5; 7 bases agree with TRBD1. CDR3 length: 13 residues. The V gene end was trimmed by 8 bases and the J gene end by 0 bases; junction bases not matched to a gene: 1. Germline CDR1 reads ENHRY; CDR2 reads SYGVKD. CDR3 region: CAIRTGSNQPQHF. CDR3 DNA: TGTGCCATCCGGACAGGTAGCAATCAGCCCCAGCATTTT.

The chain couples TRBV5-1 to TRBJ2-3, with TRBD2 matching over 13 bases. J lost 6 bases, V lost 4 bases, and 8 bases had no gene match. This CDR3 region has 16 residues. Germline V gene data show CDR1 as SGHRS and CDR2 as YFSETQ. This chain's CDR3 is CASSGGGLAGFDTQYF. CDR3 DNA: TGCGCCAGCAGCGGGGGGGGACTAGCGGGATTCGATACGCAGTATTTT.

The chain couples TRBV29-1 to TRBJ2-1; no firm D call. The V gene's germline CDR1 is SQVTM and CDR2 ANQGSEA. V was shortened by 5 bases and J by 0 bases, with 5 bases between the two germline ends. The CDR3 covers 12 residues. The CDR3 loop is CSVIGSYNEQFF. Written as DNA, the CDR3 is TGCAGCGTTATCGGCTCCTACAATGAGCAGTTCTTC.

V is TRBV12-3 or TRBV12-4 and J is TRBJ2-2; D remains unclear. The V gene lost 6 bases and the J gene lost 3 bases, with 8 bases spanning the gap. This CDR3 contains 13 residues. CDR3 residues: CASRLLDTGELFF. Here the CDR3 DNA reads TGTGCCAGCAGACTCCTGGACACCGGGGAGCTGTTTTTT.

J is TRBJ1-5 and V is TRBV5-1; D remains unclear. CDR1 and CDR2 (germline): SGHRS, YFSETQ. With 3 bases removed from V and 5 bases from J, the gap between germline ends came to 15 bases. This CDR3 contains 15 residues. CDR3 coding DNA: TGCGCCAGCAGCTCCGGAGACCCTGGGTATCAGCCCCAGCATTTT. It is translated as CASSSGDPGYQPQHF.